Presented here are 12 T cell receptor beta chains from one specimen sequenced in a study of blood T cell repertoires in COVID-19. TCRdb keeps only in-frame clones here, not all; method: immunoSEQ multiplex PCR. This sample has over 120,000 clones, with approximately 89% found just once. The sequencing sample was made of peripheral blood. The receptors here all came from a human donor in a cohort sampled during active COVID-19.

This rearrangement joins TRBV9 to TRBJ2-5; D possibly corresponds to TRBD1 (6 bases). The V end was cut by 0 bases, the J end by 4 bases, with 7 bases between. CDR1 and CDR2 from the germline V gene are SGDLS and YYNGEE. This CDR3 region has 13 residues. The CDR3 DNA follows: TGTGCCAGCAGCGTAGCAGGGGCAGAGACCCAGTACTTC. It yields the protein CASSVAGAETQYF.

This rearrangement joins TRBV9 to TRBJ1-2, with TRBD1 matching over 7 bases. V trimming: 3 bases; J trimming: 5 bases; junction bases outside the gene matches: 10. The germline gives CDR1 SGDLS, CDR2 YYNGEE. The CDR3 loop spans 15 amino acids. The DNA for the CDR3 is TGTGCCAGCAGCGGAGACAGGGTGGGGGTATATGGCTACACCTTC. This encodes CASSGDRVGVYGYTF.

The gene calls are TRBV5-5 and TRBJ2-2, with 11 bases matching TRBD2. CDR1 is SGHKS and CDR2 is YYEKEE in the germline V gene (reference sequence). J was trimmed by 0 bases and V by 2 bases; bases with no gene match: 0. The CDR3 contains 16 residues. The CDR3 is CASSFSGGANTGELFF. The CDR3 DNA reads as TGTGCCAGCAGCTTTAGCGGGGGGGCGAACACCGGGGAGCTGTTTTTT.

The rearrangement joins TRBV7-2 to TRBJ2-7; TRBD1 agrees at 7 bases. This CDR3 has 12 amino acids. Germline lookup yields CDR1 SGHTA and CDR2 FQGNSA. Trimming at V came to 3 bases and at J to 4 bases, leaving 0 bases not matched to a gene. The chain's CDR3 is CASSLTGYEQYF. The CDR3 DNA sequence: TGTGCCAGCAGCTTGACAGGGTACGAGCAGTACTTC.

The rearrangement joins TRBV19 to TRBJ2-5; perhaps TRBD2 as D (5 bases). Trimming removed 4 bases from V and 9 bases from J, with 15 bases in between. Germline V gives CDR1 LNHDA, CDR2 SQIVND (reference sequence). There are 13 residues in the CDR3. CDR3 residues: CASSKASHEAQYF. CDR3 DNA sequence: TGTGCCAGTAGTAAGGCTAGCCACGAGGCCCAGTACTTC.

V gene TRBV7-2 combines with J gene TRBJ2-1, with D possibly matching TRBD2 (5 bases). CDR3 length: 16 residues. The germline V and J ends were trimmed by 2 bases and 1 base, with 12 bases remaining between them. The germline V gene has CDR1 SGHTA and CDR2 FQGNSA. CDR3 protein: CASSLRPGWSYNEQFF. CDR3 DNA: TGTGCCAGCAGCTTAAGGCCGGGGTGGTCCTACAATGAGCAGTTCTTC.

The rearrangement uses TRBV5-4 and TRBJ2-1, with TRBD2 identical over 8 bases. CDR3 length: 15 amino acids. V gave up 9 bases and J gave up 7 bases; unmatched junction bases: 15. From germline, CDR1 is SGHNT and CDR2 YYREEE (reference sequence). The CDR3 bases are TGTGCCACCACCATGAAAGCGGGGGAGAGAAATGAGCAGTTCTTC. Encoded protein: CATTMKAGERNEQFF.

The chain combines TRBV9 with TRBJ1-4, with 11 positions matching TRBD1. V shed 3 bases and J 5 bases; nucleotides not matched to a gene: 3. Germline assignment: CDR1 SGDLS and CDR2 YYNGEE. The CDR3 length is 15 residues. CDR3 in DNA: TGTGCCAGCAGCGCGCGGGACAGGGGGAATGAAAAACTGTTTTTT. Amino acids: CASSARDRGNEKLFF.

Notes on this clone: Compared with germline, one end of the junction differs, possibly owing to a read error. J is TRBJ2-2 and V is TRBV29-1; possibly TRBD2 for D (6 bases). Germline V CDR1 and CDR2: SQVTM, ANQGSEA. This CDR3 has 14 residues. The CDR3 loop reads CSVDFASVTGELLF. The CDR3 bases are TGCAGCGTTGACTTTGCTAGCGTCACCGGGGAGCTGCTTTTT.

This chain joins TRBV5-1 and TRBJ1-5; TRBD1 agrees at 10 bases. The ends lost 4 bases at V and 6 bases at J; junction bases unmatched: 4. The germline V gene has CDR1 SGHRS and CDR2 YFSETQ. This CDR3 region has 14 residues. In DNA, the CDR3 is TGCGCCAGCAGCCCGGGACAGGGGTCTCAGCCCCAGCATTTT. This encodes CASSPGQGSQPQHF.

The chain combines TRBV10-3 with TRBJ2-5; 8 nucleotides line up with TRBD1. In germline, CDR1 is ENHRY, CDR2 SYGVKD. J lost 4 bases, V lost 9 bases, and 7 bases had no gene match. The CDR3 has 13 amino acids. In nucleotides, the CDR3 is TGTGCCATAAAAGGACAGGGATCAGAGACCCAGTACTTC. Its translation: CAIKGQGSETQYF.

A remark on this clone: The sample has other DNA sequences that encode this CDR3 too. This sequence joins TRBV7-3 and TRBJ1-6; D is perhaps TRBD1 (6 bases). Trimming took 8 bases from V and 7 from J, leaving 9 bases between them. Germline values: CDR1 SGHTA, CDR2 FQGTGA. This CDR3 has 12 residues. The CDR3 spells CASGTGNSPLHF. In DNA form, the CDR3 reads TGTGCCAGCGGAACAGGGAATTCACCCCTCCACTTT.